A selection of T cell receptor beta chains follows, all from one sample in a study of cytomegalovirus exposure and HLA in healthy donors. Clones were read by immunoSEQ multiplex PCR, and TCRdb kept only the in-frame ones, dropping some. Of more than 150,000 clones listed, around 78% were seen once; the top ten hold 2.5% to 3.5%. The sequenced sample consisted of PBMCs. The receptors come from a woman aged 45-59 years in good health and CMV-seropositive. The CDR3 runs from the conserved cysteine through the conserved F or W. Each record gives: J gene, D gene, V gene, clone size, CDR3 DNA, CDR3 protein. A D gene is named only where the DNA matches it firmly. Expanded clones are given a class, and other clones once, few, many or no size at all.

J: TRBJ1-2; D: .; V: TRBV7-9; size: .; DNA: TGTGCCAGCAGCGTCGACGGGGGCTATGGCTACACCTTC; CDR3: CASSVDGGYGYTF
J: TRBJ2-1; D: TRBD2; V: TRBV28; size: .; DNA: TGTGCCAGCAGTGAACTAGCGGGAGGGGACAATGAGCAGTTCTTC; CDR3: CASSELAGGDNEQFF
J: TRBJ1-1; D: .; V: TRBV19; size: few; DNA: TGTGCCAGTAGTACCCTAGGGGATCCACCCGACACTGAAGCTTTCTTT; CDR3: CASSTLGDPPDTEAFF
J: TRBJ1-4; D: .; V: TRBV11-3; size: .; DNA: TGTGCCAGCAGCCGCTCGGGCGCCGGGGTTGAAAAACTGTTTTTT; CDR3: CASSRSGAGVEKLFF
J: TRBJ2-3; D: TRBD2; V: TRBV5-1; size: few; DNA: TGCGCCAGCAGCTTGCAGCGGGGGGCAGATACGCAGTATTTT; CDR3: CASSLQRGADTQYF
J: TRBJ2-6; D: .; V: TRBV29-1; size: .; DNA: TGCAGCGTTGCGGCCGCGGCTGGGGCCAACGTCCTGACTTTC; CDR3: CSVAAAAGANVLTF
J: TRBJ2-5; D: .; V: TRBV7-2; size: .; DNA: TGTGCCAGCAGGCCCCGCGAGGGAGGTCCAGAGACCCAGTACTTC; CDR3: CASRPREGGPETQYF
J: TRBJ2-1; D: TRBD2; V: TRBV9; size: few; DNA: TGTGCCAGCAGCACGACTAGCGGGAGTGATGGTGAGCAGTTCTTC; CDR3: CASSTTSGSDGEQFF
J: TRBJ1-4; D: .; V: TRBV7-3; size: once; DNA: TGTGCCAGCAGCTTCACAGACCCGCCTCATAATGAAAAACTGTTTTTT; CDR3: CASSFTDPPHNEKLFF
J: TRBJ1-4; D: .; V: TRBV11-3; size: .; DNA: TGTGCCAGCAGCTTATCTGTGGGGCAGGATGAAAAACTGTTTTTT; CDR3: CASSLSVGQDEKLFF
J: TRBJ1-1; D: .; V: TRBV11-3; size: once; DNA: TGTGCCAGCAGCTTAGATCTGTATCCCGGAGGGCTGAACACTGAAGCTTTCTTT; CDR3: CASSLDLYPGGLNTEAFF
J: TRBJ1-1; D: .; V: TRBV6-1; size: .; DNA: TGTGCCAGCAGAGTACAAGGGGACACTGAAGCTTTCTTT; CDR3: CASRVQGDTEAFF
J: TRBJ1-4; D: TRBD1; V: TRBV5-4; size: .; DNA: TGTGCCAGCAGCGAAGGACAGGCTAATGAAAAACTGTTTTTT; CDR3: CASSEGQANEKLFF
J: TRBJ2-7; D: TRBD2; V: TRBV9; size: .; DNA: TGTGCCAGCAGCGCCGAGGCGGGAGGGGGGACAGTCTCCTACGAGCAGTACTTC; CDR3: CASSAEAGGGTVSYEQYF
J: TRBJ1-2; D: .; V: TRBV6-5; size: .; DNA: TGTGCCAGTTATAAACAGGGCTCCAATGGCTACACCTTC; CDR3: CASYKQGSNGYTF
J: TRBJ1-3; D: .; V: TRBV5-4; size: few; DNA: TGTGCCAGCAGCTTGGGGAGTTTGAGCTCTGGAAACACCATATATTTT; CDR3: CASSLGSLSSGNTIYF
J: TRBJ2-3; D: .; V: TRBV4-2; size: .; DNA: TGTGCCAGCAGCCAAGATAGAACAGATACGCAGTATTTT; CDR3: CASSQDRTDTQYF
J: TRBJ2-2; D: .; V: TRBV18; size: few; DNA: TGTGCCAGCTCACCGAGAGAGACCGGGGAGCTGTTTTTT; CDR3: CASSPRETGELFF
J: TRBJ2-7; D: .; V: TRBV5-6; size: .; DNA: TGTGCCAGCAGCCGACCCACAGGGTACGCCTACGAGCAGTACTTC; CDR3: CASSRPTGYAYEQYF
J: TRBJ1-2; D: .; V: TRBV7-9; size: once; DNA: TGTTCCAGCAGCCTGGACTATCGGGGCTACACCTTC; CDR3: CSSSLDYRGYTF
J: TRBJ1-2; D: .; V: TRBV5-1; size: .; DNA: TGCGCCAGCAGCCCGGGACAAAACTATGGCTACACCTTC; CDR3: CASSPGQNYGYTF
J: TRBJ2-7; D: .; V: TRBV9; size: .; DNA: TGTGCCAGCAACACTCAAGGGGTCTCCTACGAGCAGTACTTC; CDR3: CASNTQGVSYEQYF
J: TRBJ2-7; D: .; V: TRBV28; size: once; DNA: TGTGCCAGCAGTAGCCCTCGGGGTGACGAGCAGTACTTC; CDR3: CASSSPRGDEQYF
J: TRBJ2-1; D: TRBD2; V: TRBV11-3; size: .; DNA: TGTGCCAGCAGCTCACGGACTAGCGGGAGGATAGATGAGCAGTTCTTC; CDR3: CASSSRTSGRIDEQFF
J: TRBJ1-1; D: .; V: TRBV7-2; size: .; DNA: TGTGCCAGCAGCTTACGACAGATCACTGAAGCTTTCTTT; CDR3: CASSLRQITEAFF
J: TRBJ1-2; D: .; V: TRBV5-6; size: .; DNA: TGTGCCAGCAGTTCGACAGACTATGGCTACACCTTC; CDR3: CASSSTDYGYTF
J: TRBJ2-1; D: TRBD2; V: TRBV11-1; size: once; DNA: TGTGCCAGCAGCTTCACTAGCGGTTACAATGAGCAGTTCTTC; CDR3: CASSFTSGYNEQFF
J: TRBJ2-1; D: TRBD2; V: TRBV7-2; size: .; DNA: TGTGCCAGCAGCTTATGGGGGGGTAGGCAGTTCTTC; CDR3: CASSLWGGRQFF
J: TRBJ1-2; D: .; V: TRBV5-4; size: .; DNA: TGTGCCAGCACCAAGCGACAGGCGGACTATGGCTACACCTTC; CDR3: CASTKRQADYGYTF
J: TRBJ2-7; D: TRBD1; V: TRBV18; size: .; DNA: TGTGCCAGCTCATCCACAATCTCAGGGACAGGGTACGAGCAGTACTTC; CDR3: CASSSTISGTGYEQYF
J: TRBJ2-3; D: .; V: TRBV2; size: .; DNA: TGTGCCAGCAAAGCAGGGGGCACAGATACGCAGTATTTT; CDR3: CASKAGGTDTQYF
J: TRBJ1-5; D: TRBD1; V: TRBV18; size: .; DNA: TGTGCCAGCTCACCACGACAGGGGGGGGATCAGCCCCAGCATTTT; CDR3: CASSPRQGGDQPQHF
J: TRBJ1-4; D: .; V: TRBV4-3; size: once; DNA: TGCGCCAGCAGCCAATTCGGGATGGGGAATGAAAAACTGTTTTTT; CDR3: CASSQFGMGNEKLFF
J: TRBJ2-7; D: TRBD1; V: TRBV5-6; size: .; DNA: TGTGCCAGCGGCCGGGACAGCTTCTACGAGCAGTACTTC; CDR3: CASGRDSFYEQYF
J: TRBJ2-3; D: .; V: TRBV11-2; size: .; DNA: TGTGCCAGCAGCTTAAGTCTGCAGGGACAGTATTTT; CDR3: CASSLSLQGQYF
J: TRBJ1-5; D: TRBD1; V: TRBV27; size: once; DNA: TGTGCCAGCAGTCCGGGGACAGGGTTTCAGCCCCAGCATTTT; CDR3: CASSPGTGFQPQHF
J: TRBJ2-5; D: TRBD1; V: TRBV19; size: .; DNA: TGTGCCAGTAGTATAGGGATGACAGGGCTGGGAGAGACCCAGTACTTC; CDR3: CASSIGMTGLGETQYF
J: TRBJ1-1; D: .; V: TRBV5-4; size: .; DNA: TGTGCCAGCAGCTTGGTCGGACAGAGGAACACTGAAGCTTTCTTT; CDR3: CASSLVGQRNTEAFF
J: TRBJ1-1; D: .; V: TRBV11-3; size: .; DNA: TGTGCCAGCAGCTTGGAGGTCAACACTGAAGCTTTCTTT; CDR3: CASSLEVNTEAFF
J: TRBJ2-7; D: TRBD2; V: TRBV19; size: .; DNA: TGTGCCAGTAGTATCCCAGCGGGATGGGACGAGCAGTACTTC; CDR3: CASSIPAGWDEQYF
J: TRBJ2-1; D: TRBD2; V: TRBV2; size: .; DNA: TGTGCCAGCAGTGGAGGTGGGGGACTAGCGGGATTGGATGAGCAGTTCTTC; CDR3: CASSGGGGLAGLDEQFF